The 29 T cell receptor beta chains below all came from one sample that was sequenced in a study of blood T cell repertoires in COVID-19. Sequenced by immunoSEQ multiplex PCR; TCRdb stores in-frame clones only, minus some. Seen here are 390,000 or so clones, nearly 90% observed once, and the top ten hold around 7%. Sequencing input: peripheral blood. These receptors came from a man aged 18 to 30 with active or convalescent COVID-19.

The rearrangement joins TRBV6-5 to TRBJ2-7; possibly TRBD1 for D (5 bases). The CDR3 length is 14 residues. Germline CDR1 is MNHEY and CDR2 is SVGAGI. The V end was cut by 2 bases, the J end by 0 bases, with 8 bases between. The CDR3 DNA is TGTGCCAGCAGTTACACAGGTGACTCCTACGAGCAGTACTTC. It codes for CASSYTGDSYEQYF.

The chain carries TRBV10-3 and TRBJ2-7, with TRBD1 matching 7 bases. V lost 3 bases, J lost 0 bases, and 8 bases stayed unmatched. The length of the CDR3 is 16 residues. CDR1 ENHRY and CDR2 SYGVKD come from the germline V gene. The CDR3 spells CAISEGGPESSYEQYF. CDR3 nucleotide sequence: TGTGCCATCAGTGAAGGGGGCCCAGAGAGCTCCTACGAGCAGTACTTC.

This clone appeared a single time. V is TRBV19 and J is TRBJ2-4; TRBD2 aligns across 7 bases. Trimming at V came to 7 bases and at J to 2 bases, leaving 8 bases not matched to a gene. Per the germline V gene, CDR1 is LNHDA and CDR2 is SQIVND (reference sequence). The CDR3 covers 15 residues. In DNA form, the CDR3 reads TGTGCCAGTACAGTAGGACTAGGAACCAAAAACATTCAGTACTTC. Protein sequence: CASTVGLGTKNIQYF.

The chain combines TRBV5-1 with TRBJ1-1, with TRBD1 identical over 7 bases. The CDR3 loop spans 15 amino acids. The V gene's germline CDR1 is SGHRS and CDR2 YFSETQ. Trimming cost V 0 bases and J 4 bases; bases outside gene matches: 6. The CDR3, as DNA: TGCGCCAGCAGCTTGGAGGGACAGCGGGCCACTGAAGCTTTCTTT. It is translated as CASSLEGQRATEAFF.

This rearrangement joins TRBV12-5 to TRBJ2-3, with a tentative D call TRBD1 (5 bases). The CDR3 contains 14 residues. CDR1 is LGHNT, CDR2 FRNRAP, per germline. Trimming removed 2 bases at V and 5 bases at J, with 11 bases between. The CDR3 region is CASGLQGSGDTQYF. CDR3 coding DNA: TGTGCTAGTGGTTTGCAGGGATCAGGAGATACGCAGTATTTT. The full variable domain, completed using reference TRBV12-5 and TRBJ2-3, is DARVTQTPRHKVTEMGQEVTMRCQPILGHNTVFWYRQTMMQGLELLAYFRNRAPLDDSGMPKDRFSAEMPDATLATLKIQPSEPRDSAVYFCASGLQGSGDTQYFGPGTRLTVL.

The chain recombines TRBV19 with TRBJ1-2, with D perhaps TRBD1 (6 bases). Trimming stripped 4 bases from V and 6 bases from J, with 15 bases between. Germline V gene lookup returns CDR1 LNHDA and CDR2 SQIVND (reference sequence). The CDR3 length is 14 residues. The CDR3 DNA reads as TGTGCCAGTAGTAACCGGGACAAGGGCCATGGCTACACCTTC. This gives the protein CASSNRDKGHGYTF. The full variable domain, with the rest looked up from reference TRBV19 and TRBJ1-2, is DGGITQSPKYLFRKEGQNVTLSCEQNLNHDAMYWYRQDPGQGLRLIYYSQIVNDFQKGDIAEGYSVSREKKESFPLTVTSAQKNPTAFYLCASSNRDKGHGYTFGSGTRLTVV.

A single count supports this clone. V gene TRBV6-6 combines with J gene TRBJ1-2; 11 positions match TRBD1. The V gene end was trimmed by 6 bases and the J gene end by 8 bases; junction bases not matched to a gene: 8. Germline CDR1 reads MNHNY; CDR2 reads SVGAGI (reference sequence). The CDR3 contains 14 residues. The CDR3 DNA sequence: TGTGCCAGCAGCAGGGACAGGGGGTTAGGAGGCTACACCTTC. As protein: CASSRDRGLGGYTF.

This rearrangement joins TRBV6-2 or TRBV6-3 to TRBJ2-7; 9 bases agree with TRBD1. Germline V gene data show CDR1 as MNHEY and CDR2 as SVGEGT. V lost 4 bases to trimming and J lost 4 bases; unmatched junction nucleotides: 8. This CDR3 is built from 15 residues. CDR3 coding DNA: TGTGCCAGCAGTTTGCCGGGACAGGGTTTGTACGAGCAGTACTTC. This translates into CASSLPGQGLYEQYF.

This chain uses TRBV7-2 with TRBJ1-3, with TRBD1 as a possible D gene (5 bases). Germline V gene lookup returns CDR1 SGHTA and CDR2 FQGNSA. The V gene lost 1 base and the J gene lost 4 bases, with 14 bases spanning the gap. This CDR3 region has 16 residues. CDR3 protein: CASSLELPGSGNTIYF. The DNA for the CDR3 is TGTGCCAGCAGCTTAGAGCTCCCAGGGTCCGGAAACACCATATATTTT.

The chain carries TRBV27 and TRBJ2-2; 10 bases are a match to TRBD2. V lost 0 bases, J lost 6 bases, and 10 bases stayed unmatched. CDR1 and CDR2 from the germline V gene are MNHEY and SMNVEV (reference sequence). The CDR3 has 18 residues. The CDR3 DNA reads TGTGCCAGCAGTTTATCAAGAACCAGGCTAGCGGGGGCCGGGGAGCTGTTTTTT. Residues: CASSLSRTRLAGAGELFF.

This clone was seen more than once but under ten times. The chain has TRBV2 and TRBJ1-5, with TRBD1 as a possible D gene (5 bases). V lost 3 bases and J lost 4, with 13 bases in between. The CDR3 contains 15 residues. CDR1 is SNHLY and CDR2 is FYNNEI in the germline V gene. As DNA, the CDR3 is TGTGCCAGCAGTGAGGACATGCTGATAAATCAGCCCCAGCATTTT. Amino acid sequence: CASSEDMLINQPQHF.

V and J are TRBV7-9 and TRBJ2-5, with 12 nucleotides matching TRBD1. The CDR3 runs to 16 residues. Losses at the gene ends were 4 bases for V and 7 bases for J; bases not matched to a gene: 10. Germline lookup yields CDR1 SEHNR and CDR2 FQNEAQ (reference sequence). The CDR3 sequence: CASSYSGTGGELTQYF. The CDR3 DNA reads TGTGCCAGCAGCTACTCCGGGACAGGGGGCGAATTGACCCAGTACTTC.

J is TRBJ1-1 and V is TRBV21-1. TRBV21-1 is a pseudogene. There are 13 residues in the CDR3. CDR3 protein: CASSKGVNTEAFF. In DNA form, the CDR3 reads TGTGCCAGCAGCAAGGGAGTGAACACTGAAGCTTTCTTT.

V and J are TRBV18 and TRBJ1-2; 9 bases are shared with TRBD1. CDR1 KGHSH and CDR2 LQKENI come from the germline V gene. This CDR3 has 16 residues. J was trimmed by 2 bases and V by 6 bases; bases with no gene match: 10. Here the CDR3 reads CASSRVNTGGNYGYTF. The CDR3 nucleotides read TGTGCCAGCTCCCGTGTGAATACAGGGGGCAACTATGGCTACACCTTC.

This clone showed up many times. The chain links TRBV6-4 to TRBJ2-2; 7 bases match TRBD1. The junction had 1 base not matched to a gene; V was cut back by 0 bases and J by 6 bases. CDR3 size: 14 residues. Germline CDR1 and CDR2: MRHNA and SNTAGT. CDR3 protein: CASSDSQGAGELFF. The CDR3 bases are TGTGCCAGCAGTGACTCGCAGGGGGCCGGGGAGCTGTTTTTT.

The genes are TRBV7-3 and TRBJ2-3; D is uncertain. The ends were cut back, 5 bases at V and 4 bases at J, with 10 bases in the middle. CDR3 length: 13 residues. The germline CDR1 and CDR2 sequences are SGHTA and FQGTGA. CDR3 in DNA: TGTGCCAGCAGCACGTCTCGGGCAGATACGCAGTATTTT. Amino acid sequence: CASSTSRADTQYF.

This clone came up a few times. V is TRBV9 and J is TRBJ2-7; the D gene is possibly TRBD1 (6 bases). The CDR3 covers 11 residues. Germline assignment: CDR1 SGDLS and CDR2 YYNGEE. Trimming took 5 bases from V and 6 from J, leaving 9 bases between them. Here the CDR3 DNA reads TGTGCCAGCAGTCAGGGGTTCGAGCAGTACTTC. This encodes CASSQGFEQYF.

The chain joins TRBV4-1 to TRBJ2-1, with 10 bases that match TRBD1. Germline lookup yields CDR1 MGHRA and CDR2 YSYEKL. This CDR3 is built from 14 residues. V was pared by 4 bases and J by 7 bases, with 4 bases of the junction left unmatched. CDR3 sequence reads: CASSLPGQGNEQFF. CDR3 bases: TGCGCCAGCAGCCTTCCGGGACAGGGGAATGAGCAGTTCTTC.

J is TRBJ1-2 and V is TRBV2; perhaps TRBD1 as D (5 bases). The germline V gene has CDR1 SNHLY and CDR2 FYNNEI. The CDR3 extends over 14 amino acids. Trimming took 6 bases from V and 1 from J, leaving 12 bases between them. CDR3 loop: CASSRQTFNYGYTF. For the CDR3, the DNA is TGTGCCAGCAGCCGACAGACCTTTAACTATGGCTACACCTTC.

The chain links TRBV27 to TRBJ2-3; TRBD1 matches 9 bases. CDR1 and CDR2 from the germline V gene are MNHEY and SMNVEV (reference sequence). The trim removed 8 bases at V and 1 base at J, leaving 13 bases unmatched. There are 17 residues in the CDR3. CDR3 DNA: TGTGCCAGCTACAGTTACCTACAGGGGGCTGGCACAGATACGCAGTATTTT. Protein product: CASYSYLQGAGTDTQYF.

The sample holds one count of this clone. This chain uses TRBV6-6 with TRBJ1-1; 7 bases are a match to TRBD1. Germline V gives CDR1 MNHNY, CDR2 SVGAGI (reference sequence). The CDR3 covers 14 residues. With 1 base clipped from V and 11 bases from J, the junction kept 10 bases outside the gene matches. CDR3 DNA: TGTGCCAGCAGTTACTTACAGGGGACCGCGGAGGCTTTCTTT. Translating gives CASSYLQGTAEAFF.

V gene TRBV14 combines with J gene TRBJ1-1, with 10 bases that match TRBD1. Germline CDR1 reads SGHDN; CDR2 reads FVKESK. The CDR3 length is 18 residues. The ends lost 2 bases at V and 0 bases at J; junction bases unmatched: 9. For the CDR3, the DNA is TGTGCCAGCAGCCAACCGGACAGGGGGAAGTTCATGAACACTGAAGCTTTCTTT. It yields the protein CASSQPDRGKFMNTEAFF.

V is TRBV12-3 or TRBV12-4 and J is TRBJ2-7, with 11 bases identical to TRBD1. The junction had 3 bases not matched to a gene; V was cut back by 4 bases and J by 7 bases. This CDR3 is 13 amino acids long. CDR3 coding DNA: TGTGCCAGCAGTTCCGGGACAGGGGGAGAGCAGTACTTC. Its protein product is CASSSGTGGEQYF.

V gene TRBV5-1 combines with J gene TRBJ2-2, with TRBD2 identical over 10 bases. This CDR3 has 16 residues. V was clipped by 4 bases and J by 7 bases; unmatched bases: 10. Germline loops: CDR1 SGHRS, CDR2 YFSETQ. In DNA form, the CDR3 reads TGCGCCAGCAGCGGGGGCACTAGCGGGACTGACGGGGAGCTGTTTTTT. It codes for CASSGGTSGTDGELFF.

The rearrangement uses TRBV9 and TRBJ2-3; tentatively, D is TRBD2 (6 bases). The V gene lost 0 bases and the J gene lost 8 bases, with 25 bases spanning the gap. Looked up from germline, CDR1 is SGDLS and CDR2 is YYNGEE. The CDR3 runs to 18 residues. The CDR3 bases are TGTGCCAGCAGCGTAGCTCCCCGGGGGAACGGGGTTGTAGGTACGCAGTATTTT. It translates to CASSVAPRGNGVVGTQYF.

Comment on this clone: Other DNA sequences in the same sample also yield this CDR3. The chain joins TRBV27 to TRBJ1-2; D is possibly TRBD1 (5 bases). Germline loops: CDR1 MNHEY, CDR2 SMNVEV (reference sequence). V was shortened by 0 bases and J by 5 bases, with 7 bases between the two germline ends. The CDR3 loop spans 13 amino acids. The CDR3, as DNA: TGTGCCAGCAGTTTATCGGCAGGGTATGGCTACACCTTC. This encodes CASSLSAGYGYTF.

The chain employs TRBV18 and TRBJ2-1; D remains ambiguous. This CDR3 comprises 19 residues. Germline CDR1 reads KGHSH; CDR2 reads LQKENI. The germline V and J ends were trimmed by 1 base and 1 base, with 20 bases remaining between them. CDR3 sequence reads: CASSPQSVSRFESYNEQFF. The CDR3 region has the DNA TGTGCCAGCTCACCACAGTCTGTAAGTCGCTTTGAGTCCTACAATGAGCAGTTCTTC.

This clone appeared once. The V gene is TRBV7-2, the J gene TRBJ1-4; tentatively, D is TRBD1 (6 bases). Germline CDR1 and CDR2: SGHTA and FQGNSA. The CDR3 has 16 residues. Deletions cut 1 base from V and 3 bases from J, with 12 bases between. CDR3 loop: CASSLGNRVPNEKLFF. Here the CDR3 DNA reads TGTGCCAGCAGCTTAGGGAACAGGGTACCTAATGAAAAACTGTTTTTT.

V gene TRBV6-2 or TRBV6-3 combines with J gene TRBJ1-4; 8 nucleotides agree with TRBD1. Germline CDR1 MNHEY, CDR2 SVGEGT. Germline trimming cut 5 bases from V and 7 bases from J; bases unmatched to any gene: 9. The CDR3 has 15 amino acids. CDR3 loop: CASSDPWTGFEKLFF. CDR3 DNA: TGTGCCAGCAGTGACCCATGGACAGGGTTTGAAAAACTGTTTTTT.